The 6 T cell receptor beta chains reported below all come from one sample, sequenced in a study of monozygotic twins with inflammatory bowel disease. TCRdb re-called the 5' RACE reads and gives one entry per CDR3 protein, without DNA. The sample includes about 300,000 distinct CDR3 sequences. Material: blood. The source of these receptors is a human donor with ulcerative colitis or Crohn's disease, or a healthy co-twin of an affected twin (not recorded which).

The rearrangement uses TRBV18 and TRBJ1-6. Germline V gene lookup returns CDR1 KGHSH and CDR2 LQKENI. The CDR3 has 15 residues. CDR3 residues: CASSRDGVYNSPLHF.

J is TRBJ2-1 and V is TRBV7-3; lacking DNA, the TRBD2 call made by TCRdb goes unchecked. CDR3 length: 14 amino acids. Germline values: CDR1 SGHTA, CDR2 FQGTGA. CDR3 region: CASRTSGGLNEQFF.

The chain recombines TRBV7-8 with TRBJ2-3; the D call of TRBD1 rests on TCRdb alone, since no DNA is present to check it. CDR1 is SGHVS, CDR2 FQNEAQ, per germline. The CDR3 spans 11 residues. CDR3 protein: CASRAEDRGYF.

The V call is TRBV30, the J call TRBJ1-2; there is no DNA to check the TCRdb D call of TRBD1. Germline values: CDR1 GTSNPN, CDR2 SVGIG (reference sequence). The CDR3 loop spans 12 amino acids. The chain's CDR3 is CAWSVRVGGYTF. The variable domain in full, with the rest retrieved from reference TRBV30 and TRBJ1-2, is SQTIHQWPATLVQPVGSPLSLECTVEGTSNPNLYWYRQAAGRGLQLLFYSVGIGQISSEVPQNLSASRPQDRQFILSSKKLLLSDSGFYLCAWSVRVGGYTFGSGTRLTVV.

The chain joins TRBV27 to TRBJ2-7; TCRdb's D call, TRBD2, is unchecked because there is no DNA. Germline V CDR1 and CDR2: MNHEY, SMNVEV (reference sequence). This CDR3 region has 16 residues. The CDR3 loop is CASSLVGGQRAYEQYF.

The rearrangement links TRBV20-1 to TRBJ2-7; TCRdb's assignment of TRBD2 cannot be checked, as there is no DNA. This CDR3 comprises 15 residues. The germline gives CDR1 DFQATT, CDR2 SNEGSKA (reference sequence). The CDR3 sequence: CSAHREVKGSYEQYF.